This T cell receptor beta chain was sequenced in a study of T cell responses to AZD1222 COVID-19 vaccine. Study-level points and caveats: Repertoires were collected only later (after the peak T cell response had occurred). Most donors were white British, females outnumbered males, and clonal diversity was possibly underestimated. Reportedly, nearly half the spike-specific TCRs target unmutated variant regions.

On this clone itself: Its specificity is not known.

V shed 10 bases and J shed 3 bases, with 16 bases lying between them. The length of the CDR3 is 13 residues. Germline V lookup: CDR1 MNHEY, CDR2 SVGAGI. Libraries were prepared by immunoSEQ multiplex PCR; TCRdb keeps only in-frame clonotypes and omits some of them. Among about 94,000 clones listed, around 85% were seen once. The source of this sequence is an adult who received the AZD1222 COVID-19 vaccine. This sample comprised peripheral blood, obtained 28 days after the second AZD1222 dose. The rearrangement links TRBV6-5 to TRBJ2-7; D gene ambiguous. This chain's CDR3 is CATLGQSDYEQYF. CDR3 coding DNA: TGTGCCACCCTCGGGCAGAGCGACTACGAGCAGTACTTC.